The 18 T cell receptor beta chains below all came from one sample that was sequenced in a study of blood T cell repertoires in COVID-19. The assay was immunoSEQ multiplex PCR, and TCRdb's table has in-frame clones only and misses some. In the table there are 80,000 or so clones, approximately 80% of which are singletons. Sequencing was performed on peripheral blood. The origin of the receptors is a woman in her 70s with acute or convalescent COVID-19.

The CDR3 region is CASSPDRVQETQYF. DNA of the CDR3: TGTGCCAGCAGTCCTGACAGGGTCCAAGAGACCCAGTACTTC. The chain combines TRBV2 with TRBJ2-5; TRBD1 aligns across 7 bases. V dropped 5 bases and J dropped 1; count of bases not matched to a gene: 4. From germline, CDR1 is SNHLY and CDR2 FYNNEI. The length of the CDR3 is 14 residues.

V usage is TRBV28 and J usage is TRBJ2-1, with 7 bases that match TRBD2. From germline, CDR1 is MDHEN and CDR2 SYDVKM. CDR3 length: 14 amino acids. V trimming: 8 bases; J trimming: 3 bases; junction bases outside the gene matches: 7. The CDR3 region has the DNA TGTGCCAGCGGTGCGGGAGCTTTCTACAATGAGCAGTTCTTC. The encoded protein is CASGAGAFYNEQFF.

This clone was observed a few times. CDR3 in DNA: TGTGCCAGCAGCCCGGAGGTCTACAATGAGCAGTTCTTC. As protein: CASSPEVYNEQFF. This sequence joins TRBV4-2 and TRBJ2-1, with a tentative D call TRBD2 (5 bases). V lost 4 bases, J lost 3 bases, and 7 bases lay in between. The CDR3 extends over 13 amino acids. Germline assignment: CDR1 LGHNA and CDR2 YNFKEQ.

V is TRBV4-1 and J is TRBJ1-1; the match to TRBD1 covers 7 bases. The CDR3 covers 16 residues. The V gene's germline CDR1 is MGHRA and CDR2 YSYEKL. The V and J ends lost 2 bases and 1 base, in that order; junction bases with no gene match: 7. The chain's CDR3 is CASSQPRQGENTEAFF. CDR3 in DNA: TGCGCCAGCAGCCAACCCAGACAGGGAGAGAACACTGAAGCTTTCTTT.

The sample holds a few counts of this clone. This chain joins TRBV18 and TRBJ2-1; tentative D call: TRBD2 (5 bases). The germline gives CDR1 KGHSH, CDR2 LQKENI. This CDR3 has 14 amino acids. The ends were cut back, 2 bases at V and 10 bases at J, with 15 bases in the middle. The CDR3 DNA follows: TGTGCCAGCTCACCAGAGGGTAGTGTGGGGGAGCAGTTCTTC. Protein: CASSPEGSVGEQFF.

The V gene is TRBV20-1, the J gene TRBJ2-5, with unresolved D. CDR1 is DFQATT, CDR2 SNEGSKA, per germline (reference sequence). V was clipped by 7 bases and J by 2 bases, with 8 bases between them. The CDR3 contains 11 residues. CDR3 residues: CSGVLQETQYF. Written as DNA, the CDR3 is TGCAGTGGAGTTCTTCAAGAGACCCAGTACTTC.

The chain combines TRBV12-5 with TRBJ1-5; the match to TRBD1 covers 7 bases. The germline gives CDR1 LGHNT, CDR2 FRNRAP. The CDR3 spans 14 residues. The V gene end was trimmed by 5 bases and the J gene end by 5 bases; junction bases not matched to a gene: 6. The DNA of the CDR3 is TGTGCTAGTGGTCTCAGACAGGGTGATCAGCCCCAGCATTTT. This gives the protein CASGLRQGDQPQHF. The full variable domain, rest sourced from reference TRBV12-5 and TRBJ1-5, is DARVTQTPRHKVTEMGQEVTMRCQPILGHNTVFWYRQTMMQGLELLAYFRNRAPLDDSGMPKDRFSAEMPDATLATLKIQPSEPRDSAVYFCASGLRQGDQPQHFGDGTRLSIL.

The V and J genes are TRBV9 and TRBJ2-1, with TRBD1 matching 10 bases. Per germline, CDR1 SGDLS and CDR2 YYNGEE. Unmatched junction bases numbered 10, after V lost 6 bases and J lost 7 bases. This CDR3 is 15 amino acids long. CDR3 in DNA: TGTGCCAGCACCAGAGCCGGGACAGGGGTTAATGAGCAGTTCTTC. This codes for CASTRAGTGVNEQFF.

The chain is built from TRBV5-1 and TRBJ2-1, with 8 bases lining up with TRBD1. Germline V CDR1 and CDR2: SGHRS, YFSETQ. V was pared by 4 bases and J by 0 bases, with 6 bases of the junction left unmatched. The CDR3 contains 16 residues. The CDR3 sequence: CASSARQGSSYNEQFF. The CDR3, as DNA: TGCGCCAGCAGCGCAAGACAGGGGAGCTCCTACAATGAGCAGTTCTTC.

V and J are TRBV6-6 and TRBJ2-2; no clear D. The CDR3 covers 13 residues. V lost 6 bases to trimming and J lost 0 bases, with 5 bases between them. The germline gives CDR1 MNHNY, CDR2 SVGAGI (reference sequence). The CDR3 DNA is TGTGCCAGCAGCCCTACGAACACCGGGGAGCTGTTTTTT. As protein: CASSPTNTGELFF.

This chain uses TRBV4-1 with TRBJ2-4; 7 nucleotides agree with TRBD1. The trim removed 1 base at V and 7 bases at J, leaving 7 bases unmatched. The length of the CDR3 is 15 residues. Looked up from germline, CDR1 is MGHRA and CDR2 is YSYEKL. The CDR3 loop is CASSQVQGQLNIQYF. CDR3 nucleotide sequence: TGCGCCAGCAGCCAAGTTCAGGGACAGCTTAACATTCAGTACTTC.

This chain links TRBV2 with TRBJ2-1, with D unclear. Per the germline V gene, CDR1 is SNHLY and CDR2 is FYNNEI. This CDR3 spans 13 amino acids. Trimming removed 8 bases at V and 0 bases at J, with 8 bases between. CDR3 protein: CASGGDSYNEQFF. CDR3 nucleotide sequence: TGTGCCAGCGGCGGAGACTCCTACAATGAGCAGTTCTTC.

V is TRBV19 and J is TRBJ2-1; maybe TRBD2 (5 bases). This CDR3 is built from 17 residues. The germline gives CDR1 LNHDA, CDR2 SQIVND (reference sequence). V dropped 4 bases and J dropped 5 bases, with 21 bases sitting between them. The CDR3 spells CASSRDQRPEEDNEQFF. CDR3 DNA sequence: TGTGCCAGTAGTAGAGACCAGCGGCCCGAGGAAGACAATGAGCAGTTCTTC. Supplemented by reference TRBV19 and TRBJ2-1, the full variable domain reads DGGITQSPKYLFRKEGQNVTLSCEQNLNHDAMYWYRQDPGQGLRLIYYSQIVNDFQKGDIAEGYSVSREKKESFPLTVTSAQKNPTAFYLCASSRDQRPEEDNEQFFGPGTRLTVL.

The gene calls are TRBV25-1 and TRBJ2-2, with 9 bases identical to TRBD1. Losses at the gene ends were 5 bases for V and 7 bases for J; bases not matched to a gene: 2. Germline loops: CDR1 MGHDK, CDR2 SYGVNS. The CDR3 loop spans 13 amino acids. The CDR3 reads CASSTGGHGELFF. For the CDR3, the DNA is TGTGCCAGCAGTACAGGGGGCCACGGGGAGCTGTTTTTT. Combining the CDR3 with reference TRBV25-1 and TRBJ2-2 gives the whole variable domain EADIYQTPRYLVIGTGKKITLECSQTMGHDKMYWYQQDPGMELHLIHYSYGVNSTEKGDLSSESTVSRIRTEHFPLTLESARPSHTSQYLCASSTGGHGELFFGEGSRLTVL.

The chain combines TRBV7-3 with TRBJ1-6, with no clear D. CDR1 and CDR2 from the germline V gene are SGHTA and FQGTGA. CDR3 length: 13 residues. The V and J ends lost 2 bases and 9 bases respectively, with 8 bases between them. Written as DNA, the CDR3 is TGTGCCAGCAGCTTATTAACTGGTTCACCCCTCCACTTT. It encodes CASSLLTGSPLHF.

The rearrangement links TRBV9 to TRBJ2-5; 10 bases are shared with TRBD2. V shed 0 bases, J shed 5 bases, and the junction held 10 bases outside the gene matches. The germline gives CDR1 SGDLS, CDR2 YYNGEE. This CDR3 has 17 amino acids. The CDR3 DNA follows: TGTGCCAGCAGCGTAGGGACTAGCGGTAATGCGGGGGAGACCCAGTACTTC. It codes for CASSVGTSGNAGETQYF.

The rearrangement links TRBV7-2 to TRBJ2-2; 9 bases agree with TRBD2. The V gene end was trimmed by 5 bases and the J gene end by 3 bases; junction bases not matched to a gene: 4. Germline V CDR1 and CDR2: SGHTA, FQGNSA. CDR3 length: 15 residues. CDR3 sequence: CASSRGRAHTGELFF. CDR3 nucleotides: TGTGCCAGCAGCCGCGGGAGGGCCCACACCGGGGAGCTGTTTTTT.

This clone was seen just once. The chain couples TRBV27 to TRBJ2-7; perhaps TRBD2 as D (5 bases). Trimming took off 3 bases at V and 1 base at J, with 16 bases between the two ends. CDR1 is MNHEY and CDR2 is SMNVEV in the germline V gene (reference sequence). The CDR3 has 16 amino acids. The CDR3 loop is CASSFHPSRESYEQYF. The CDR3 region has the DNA TGTGCCAGCAGTTTCCACCCTTCGAGGGAATCCTACGAGCAGTACTTC.